This T cell receptor (beta chain) was observed in a study of shared clonotypes between healthy human individuals. Only in-frame clones appear in the TCRdb table, and some are missing; sequencing was by immunoSEQ multiplex PCR. The sample shows around 620,000 clones, 85% to 95% of them seen only once. The germline V gene encodes CDR1 MNHEY and CDR2 SMNVEV (reference sequence). The CDR3 runs 17 residues. V was trimmed by 2 bases and J by 6 bases, leaving 22 bases between them. Terminally differentiated effector memory CD45RA+ cells were excluded by CCR7 positive selection of CD45RO-negative cells. This sequence was found in a woman younger than 45 in good health. Input material: naive CD8+ T cells sorted from blood. V and J are TRBV27 and TRBJ1-2, with D hard to call. The CDR3 spells CASSLTAVPGSIDGYTF. In DNA form, the CDR3 reads TGTGCCAGCAGTTTAACCGCTGTCCCGGGCTCGATAGATGGCTACACCTTC.